This T cell receptor (beta chain) comes out of a study of shared clonotypes between healthy human individuals. Study-level points and caveats: Against clonotypes common to all four donors, non-shared ones had lower generation probabilities.

CDR3 length equals 14 residues. Germline CDR1 is MNHNY and CDR2 is SVGAGI (reference sequence). V lost 6 bases and J 2 bases, leaving 12 bases between the germline ends. Regarding this clone: The antigen remains undetermined.

TCRdb keeps only in-frame clones here, not all; method: immunoSEQ multiplex PCR. The table records a few million clones, roughly 92% of them present only once. The sequenced sample consisted of naive CD4+ T cells from PBMCs. Specified subset: CD45RA+ positively selected. The TCR sequence derives from a man between 18 and 29 years old in good health. Some clones in this sample may be carry-over from other donors' samples. This rearrangement joins TRBV6-6 to TRBJ2-3; D unresolved. In DNA, the CDR3 is TGTGCCAGCAGCAAGATGGGGTCCACAGATACGCAGTATTTT. Its translation: CASSKMGSTDTQYF.